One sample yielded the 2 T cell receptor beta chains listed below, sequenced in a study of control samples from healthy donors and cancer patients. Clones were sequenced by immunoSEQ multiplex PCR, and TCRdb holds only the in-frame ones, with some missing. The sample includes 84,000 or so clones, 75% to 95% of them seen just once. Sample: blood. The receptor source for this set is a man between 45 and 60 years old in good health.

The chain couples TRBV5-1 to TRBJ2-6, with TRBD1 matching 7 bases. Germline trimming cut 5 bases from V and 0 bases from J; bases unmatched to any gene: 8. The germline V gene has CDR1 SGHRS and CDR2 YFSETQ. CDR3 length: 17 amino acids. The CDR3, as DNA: TGCGCCAGCAGAGCGCAGGGGGTTACCTCTGGGGCCAACGTCCTGACTTTC. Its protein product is CASRAQGVTSGANVLTF.

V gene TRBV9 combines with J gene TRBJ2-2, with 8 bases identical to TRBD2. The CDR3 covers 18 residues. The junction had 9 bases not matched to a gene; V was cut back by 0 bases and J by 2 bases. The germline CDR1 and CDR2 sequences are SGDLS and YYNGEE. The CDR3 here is CASSVVGGGRPNTGELFF. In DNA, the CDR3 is TGTGCCAGCAGCGTAGTTGGCGGGGGGCGCCCAAACACCGGGGAGCTGTTTTTT.